This T cell receptor (beta chain) was obtained from a study of brain T cells in children with intractable seizures (dated by TCRdb to the early 2020s). About the investigation overall: Resected brain tissue from some 53 pediatric epilepsy surgery cases was initially screened for immune gene transcripts with a NanoString immunology panel. Eight of the 12 selected surgery cases also had pre-surgery blood sequenced, which left four cases with brain tissue only. Broader findings and caveats from the paper: Because pre- and post-surgery blood were sequenced to different depths, clones absent from the pre-surgery sample may reflect undersampling. Viral specificity was inferred only from CDR3 sequence similarity, and patients' HCMV serostatus was unknown.

Germline trimming: 3 bases from V, 5 bases from J; junction bases outside gene matches: 3. Per the germline V gene, KGHSH is the CDR1 and LQKENI is the CDR2. The CDR3 measures 13 amino acids from cysteine to phenylalanine. The DNA shown is the 39-base CDR3, in frame from base 1. The time point label on this specimen signifies: resected brain tissue, or blood drawn just prior to surgery. The surgery cases that showed the highest brain T cell transcript signatures were chosen for TCR beta chain sequencing of brain tissue, and of blood when it was available. Before surgery, patients had received at least one anti-epileptic drug. TCR-sequenced patients were children with drug-resistant epilepsy due to tuberous sclerosis complex, focal cortical dysplasia, Rasmussen encephalitis or hemimegalencephaly. The blood samples were collected right before the epilepsy surgery. Bulk genomic DNA was extracted from unsorted brain tissue and whole blood with the Monarch genomic DNA purification kit.

On this clone itself: Its antigen remains undetermined. No much larger clone is present one base from it, and per-base qualities are unavailable.

The immunoSEQ assay was applied to genomic DNA to generate the TCR beta chain sequences. Per the original workflow: CDR3 sequences that did not begin with the conserved framework cysteine at position 104 were removed by hand. Clonality was calculated as one minus the normalized Shannon's Diversity Index, with values ranging from 0 (maximal diversity) to 1 (oligoclonal). Chi-squared comparison-of-proportions tests assessed whether the same CDR3 differed in frequency between samples, such as brain versus blood. Public clonotypes were found by searching immuneACCESS, and the VDJdb browser was used to assess similarity to known antiviral clonotypes. This is the immuneACCESS table as TCRdb keeps it, with only in-frame sequences that have V and J called. A part of the clones is gone; compared with another copy, unresolved V genes explain less than half, and the rest is unexplained. D and trimming were read from the DNA, whereas the V and J calls and clone size are those reported in that table. The sample includes roughly 69,000 clones, with 90% to 97% observed a single time. Clones ranked in the top ten supply roughly 0.38% of the sample.

The material sequenced was peripheral blood, taken at surgery. Here the chain combines TRBV18 and TRBJ2-5; TRBD1 lines up with 7 middle nucleotides. The receptor comes from a boy under three years old with focal cortical dysplasia and intractable seizures. The CDR3 loop reads CASSPTGVETQYF. The DNA sequence is as follows: TGTGCCAGCTCACCCACAGGGGTGGAGACCCAGTACTTC.